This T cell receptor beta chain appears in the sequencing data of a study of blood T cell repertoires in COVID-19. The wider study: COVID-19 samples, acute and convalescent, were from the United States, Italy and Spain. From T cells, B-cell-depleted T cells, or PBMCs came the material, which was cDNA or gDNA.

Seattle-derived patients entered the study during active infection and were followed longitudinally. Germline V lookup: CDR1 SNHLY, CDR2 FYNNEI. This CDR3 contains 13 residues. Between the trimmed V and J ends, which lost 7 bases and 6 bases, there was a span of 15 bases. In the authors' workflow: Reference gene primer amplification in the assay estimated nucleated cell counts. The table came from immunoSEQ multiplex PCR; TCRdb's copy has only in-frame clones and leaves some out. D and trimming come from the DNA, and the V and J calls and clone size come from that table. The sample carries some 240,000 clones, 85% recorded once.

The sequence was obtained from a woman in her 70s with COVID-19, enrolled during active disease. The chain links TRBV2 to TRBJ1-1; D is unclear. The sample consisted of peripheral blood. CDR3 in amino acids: CASNSGGFPEAFF. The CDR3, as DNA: TGTGCCAGCAACTCCGGCGGGTTTCCTGAAGCTTTCTTT.